Each of the 25 T cell receptor beta chains below was sequenced from the same sample in a study of blood T cell repertoires in COVID-19 (dated by TCRdb to between 2020 and 2021). Libraries were built with the immunoSEQ multiplex PCR assay. TCRdb carries this immuneACCESS record with in-frame sequences only. Its versions omit some clonotypes, under half of them owing to an unresolved V gene in the studies checked, with the rest unexplained. For this sample there are over 200,000 clones; 88% appear just once. The ten largest clones represent approximately 2.6% of the sample. The material sequenced was peripheral blood. All receptors derive from a woman aged 55-70 years with acute or convalescent COVID-19.

The chain carries TRBV11-2 and TRBJ1-2, with 8 bases fitting TRBD1. Germline trimming cut 1 base from V and 4 bases from J; bases unmatched to any gene: 5. CDR3 length: 15 amino acids. The germline V gene encodes CDR1 SGHAT and CDR2 FQNNGV. In DNA, the CDR3 is TGTGCCAGCAGCTTAGCCGGGACAGGTTCCTATGGCTACACCTTC. This gives the protein CASSLAGTGSYGYTF.

This rearrangement joins TRBV5-6 to TRBJ2-1, with D perhaps TRBD2 (5 bases). This CDR3 is 14 amino acids long. Germline CDR1 and CDR2: SGHDT and YYEEEE. The V end lost 7 bases, the J end lost 4 bases, and 15 bases lay between the germline ends. CDR3 DNA: TGTGCCAGCCTTCGCGGAGGACTGTACAATGAGCAGTTCTTC. Protein: CASLRGGLYNEQFF.

This sequence joins TRBV14 and TRBJ2-2, with 12 bases that match TRBD2. J lost 4 bases, V lost 4 bases, and 7 bases had no gene match. The CDR3 runs 17 residues. Looked up from germline, CDR1 is SGHDN and CDR2 is FVKESK. CDR3 protein: CASSLGLAGSSTGELFF. In DNA, the CDR3 is TGTGCCAGCAGCCTCGGACTAGCGGGAAGTAGCACCGGGGAGCTGTTTTTT.

This chain links TRBV5-5 with TRBJ2-7; D gene unclear. This CDR3 region has 15 residues. Germline assignment: CDR1 SGHKS and CDR2 YYEKEE (reference sequence). V lost 3 bases, J lost 0 bases, and 13 bases lay in between. Here the CDR3 reads CASSSRQVLSYEQYF. CDR3 in DNA: TGTGCCAGCAGCTCACGTCAGGTACTCTCCTACGAGCAGTACTTC. The full variable domain, its missing parts supplied by reference TRBV5-5 and TRBJ2-7, is DAGVTQSPTHLIKTRGQQVTLRCSPISGHKSVSWYQQVLGQGPQFIFQYYEKEERGRGNFPDRFSARQFPNYSSELNVNALLLGDSALYLCASSSRQVLSYEQYFGPGTRLTVT.

The V call is TRBV19, the J call TRBJ2-4; perhaps TRBD1 as D (6 bases). From germline, CDR1 is LNHDA and CDR2 SQIVND (reference sequence). Deletions cut 4 bases from V and 6 bases from J, with 10 bases between. The CDR3 loop spans 13 amino acids. CDR3 coding DNA: TGTGCCAGTAGTAGGACAGTCAGAAACATTCAGTACTTC. This encodes CASSRTVRNIQYF.

The chain recombines TRBV2 with TRBJ1-4; possibly TRBD1 for D (6 bases). V gave up 4 bases and J gave up 5 bases, with 14 bases separating them. Germline CDR1 is SNHLY and CDR2 is FYNNEI. This CDR3 has 15 residues. This chain's CDR3 is CASSAQQGLNEKLFF. DNA of the CDR3: TGTGCCAGCAGTGCTCAACAGGGCCTCAATGAAAAACTGTTTTTT.

This chain uses TRBV29-1 with TRBJ2-5, with 8 nucleotides matching TRBD1. The V gene's germline CDR1 is SQVTM and CDR2 ANQGSEA. The CDR3 runs to 14 residues. The junction had 9 bases not matched to a gene; V was cut back by 5 bases and J by 4 bases. DNA for the CDR3: TGCAGCGTTACGGACAGGGTGAGGGGAGAGACCCAGTACTTC. Translating gives CSVTDRVRGETQYF.

This chain connects TRBV28 to TRBJ1-5; D gene unclear. CDR1 and CDR2 (germline): MDHEN, SYDVKM. The CDR3 runs to 17 residues. Trimming pared 3 bases from V and 5 bases from J, leaving 20 bases between. DNA for the CDR3: TGTGCCAGCAGTTTGAGTTTAGGGTTTCGGGGAGATCAGCCCCAGCATTTT. Amino acid sequence: CASSLSLGFRGDQPQHF.

The chain carries TRBV6-4 and TRBJ2-2, with a tentative D call TRBD2 (5 bases). The germline V gene has CDR1 MRHNA and CDR2 SNTAGT. V was clipped by 7 bases and J by 5 bases, with 20 bases between them. The CDR3 contains 16 residues. CDR3 bases: TGTGCCAGCAAACCAGAGGGCAGTGTGGGAACCGGGGAGCTGTTTTTT. Translation: CASKPEGSVGTGELFF.

The gene calls are TRBV2 and TRBJ1-5; D is undetermined. Trimming took 4 bases from V and 1 from J, leaving 5 bases between them. Germline CDR1 is SNHLY and CDR2 is FYNNEI. The CDR3 runs 13 residues. This CDR3 is CASSVRSNQPQHF. Written as DNA, the CDR3 is TGTGCCAGCAGTGTCAGAAGCAATCAGCCCCAGCATTTT.

V usage is TRBV10-3 and J usage is TRBJ1-1; D not certain. This CDR3 has 13 amino acids. Germline values: CDR1 ENHRY, CDR2 SYGVKD. V gave up 6 bases and J gave up 1 base, with 9 bases separating them. CDR3 in amino acids: CAISLEANTEAFF. The CDR3 nucleotides read TGTGCCATCAGCCTCGAGGCGAACACTGAAGCTTTCTTT.

The V and J genes are TRBV19 and TRBJ2-3, with 7 positions matching TRBD2. Germline CDR1 LNHDA, CDR2 SQIVND (reference sequence). This CDR3 has 16 amino acids. V lost 5 bases to trimming and J lost 5 bases; unmatched junction nucleotides: 13. The CDR3 nucleotides are TGTGCCAGTAGTTCAGCTAGCGGCTCACAAAGAGATACGCAGTATTTT. Protein product: CASSSASGSQRDTQYF.

This clone occurred once. The chain links TRBV5-1 to TRBJ2-5, with D perhaps TRBD1 (5 bases). The CDR3 length is 16 residues. The ends were cut back, 0 bases at V and 0 bases at J, with 12 bases in the middle. Looked up from germline, CDR1 is SGHRS and CDR2 is YFSETQ. CDR3 in amino acids: CASSLGGSGYQETQYF. The DNA for the CDR3 is TGCGCCAGCAGCTTGGGGGGCTCAGGGTACCAAGAGACCCAGTACTTC.

CDR3 bases: TGTGCCAGTAGTATTACGGGGGTCACAAAGAACACTGAAGCTTTCTTT. It translates to CASSITGVTKNTEAFF. The rearrangement uses TRBV19 and TRBJ1-1, with D possibly matching TRBD1 (5 bases). Trimming removed 3 bases from V and 1 base from J, with 15 bases in between. Germline values: CDR1 LNHDA, CDR2 SQIVND (reference sequence). The CDR3 runs 16 residues. The whole variable domain, filled in from reference TRBV19 and TRBJ1-1, reads DGGITQSPKYLFRKEGQNVTLSCEQNLNHDAMYWYRQDPGQGLRLIYYSQIVNDFQKGDIAEGYSVSREKKESFPLTVTSAQKNPTAFYLCASSITGVTKNTEAFFGQGTRLTVV.

The V and J genes are TRBV27 and TRBJ2-5, with 11 bases that match TRBD2. The germline V gene encodes CDR1 MNHEY and CDR2 SMNVEV (reference sequence). CDR3 length equals 17 residues. The ends lost 6 bases at V and 3 bases at J; junction bases unmatched: 12. DNA for the CDR3: TGTGCCAGCAGAAGGCGACTAGCGGGGAAAATTGAAGAGACCCAGTACTTC. Its translation is CASRRRLAGKIEETQYF.

The CDR3 sequence: CSVGTPNSNQPQHF. Here the CDR3 DNA reads TGCAGCGTTGGGACACCAAATAGCAATCAGCCCCAGCATTTT. V gene TRBV29-1 combines with J gene TRBJ1-5; the D gene is possibly TRBD1 (5 bases). The CDR3 has 14 residues. The ends were cut back, 4 bases at V and 0 bases at J, with 10 bases in the middle. The V gene's germline CDR1 is SQVTM and CDR2 ANQGSEA.

The chain combines TRBV20-1 with TRBJ2-1, with 9 bases fitting TRBD2. CDR1 and CDR2 (germline): DFQATT, SNEGSKA (reference sequence). The CDR3 runs to 14 residues. The V segment lost 3 bases and the J segment 5 bases; nucleotides outside the gene matches: 5. CDR3 in DNA: TGCAGTGCTAGTGCGGGAGGGGGGAACAATGAGCAGTTCTTC. Residues: CSASAGGGNNEQFF.

The chain couples TRBV7-2 to TRBJ2-7; 10 bases are shared with TRBD2. Germline CDR1 and CDR2: SGHTA and FQGNSA. The CDR3 loop spans 15 amino acids. V lost 3 bases to trimming and J lost 2 bases; unmatched junction nucleotides: 4. CDR3 sequence (DNA): TGTGCCAGCAGCTTTACTAGCGGGGCAGCCTACGAGCAGTACTTC. Encoded protein: CASSFTSGAAYEQYF.

This chain uses TRBV15 with TRBJ2-1; TRBD2 matches 8 bases. This CDR3 is built from 17 residues. From germline, CDR1 is LNHNV and CDR2 YYDKDF (reference sequence). After removal of 5 bases from V and 5 bases from J, the junction contained 14 bases not matched to a gene. The CDR3 loop is CATSEGGAGAKDNEQFF. The CDR3 DNA reads TGTGCCACCAGCGAGGGAGGAGCGGGGGCCAAAGACAATGAGCAGTTCTTC.

The chain links TRBV3-1 (or the pseudogene TRBV3-2) to TRBJ1-2; D might be TRBD1 (5 bases). V lost 4 bases and J 1 base, leaving 10 bases between the germline ends. CDR3 size: 14 residues. Germline CDR1 is LGHDT and CDR2 is YNNKEL (reference sequence). The CDR3 bases are TGTGCCAGCAGCCCAGGGTGGGGTAACTATGGCTACACCTTC. Its protein product is CASSPGWGNYGYTF.

This chain uses TRBV5-1 with TRBJ1-2; 7 nucleotides align to TRBD1. The CDR3 is 14 residues long. V lost 8 bases, J lost 4 bases, and 11 bases stayed unmatched. Germline V lookup: CDR1 SGHRS, CDR2 YFSETQ. CDR3 residues: CASGDTGDLYGYTF. The CDR3 DNA reads TGCGCCAGTGGGGATACAGGGGATCTCTATGGCTACACCTTC.

The chain employs TRBV21-1 and TRBJ2-2; the table's D call, TRBD2, was not checked against the DNA. TRBV21-1 counts as a pseudogene. The CDR3 covers 16 residues. The CDR3 here is CASSDRESPNTGELFF. CDR3 in DNA: TGTGCCAGCAGCGATCGGGAGTCCCCGAACACCGGGGAGCTGTTTTTT.

There are a few counts of this clone. This chain connects TRBV19 to TRBJ1-1, with D perhaps TRBD1 (5 bases). Germline lookup yields CDR1 LNHDA and CDR2 SQIVND (reference sequence). V was shortened by 4 bases and J by 4 bases, with 19 bases between the two germline ends. The CDR3 loop spans 16 amino acids. CDR3 DNA: TGTGCCAGTAGTACGTGGCAGGGAACTTTGGGCACTGAAGCTTTCTTT. Residues: CASSTWQGTLGTEAFF.

The chain employs TRBV15 and TRBJ1-2; a weak D match, TRBD1 (6 bases). CDR1 LNHNV and CDR2 YYDKDF come from the germline V gene (reference sequence). This CDR3 has 15 amino acids. With 1 base removed from V and 0 bases from J, the gap between germline ends came to 9 bases. The CDR3 spells CATSRGGRANYGYTF. CDR3 sequence (DNA): TGTGCCACCAGCAGAGGGGGGCGAGCTAACTATGGCTACACCTTC.

The rearrangement links TRBV27 to TRBJ1-1, with 7 bases aligning to TRBD1. CDR1 is MNHEY and CDR2 is SMNVEV in the germline V gene (reference sequence). This CDR3 is built from 12 residues. The V and J ends lost 5 bases and 10 bases, in that order; junction bases with no gene match: 7. CDR3 sequence reads: CASSLSGGTAFF. For the CDR3, the DNA is TGTGCCAGCAGTCTTTCAGGGGGGACAGCTTTCTTT.